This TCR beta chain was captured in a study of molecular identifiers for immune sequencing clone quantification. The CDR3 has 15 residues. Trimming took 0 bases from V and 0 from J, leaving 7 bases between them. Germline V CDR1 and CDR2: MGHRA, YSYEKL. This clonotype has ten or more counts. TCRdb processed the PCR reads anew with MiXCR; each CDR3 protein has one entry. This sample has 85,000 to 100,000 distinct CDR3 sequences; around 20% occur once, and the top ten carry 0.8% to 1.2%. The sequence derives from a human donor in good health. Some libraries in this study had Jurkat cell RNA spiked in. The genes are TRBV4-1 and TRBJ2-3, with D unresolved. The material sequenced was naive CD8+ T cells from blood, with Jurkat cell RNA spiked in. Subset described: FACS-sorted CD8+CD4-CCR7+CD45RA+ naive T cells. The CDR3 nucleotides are TGCGCCAGCAGCCAAGACGGCCTCAGCACAGATACGCAGTATTTT. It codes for CASSQDGLSTDTQYF.